The 30 T cell receptor beta chains given below trace back to one sample, sequenced in a study of cytomegalovirus exposure and HLA in healthy donors. 60 Vbeta and 13 Jbeta primers were used in PCR. Profiling relied on immunoSEQ multiplex PCR, and the TCRdb table lists in-frame clones only, not all of them. Altogether around 100,000 clones are present, more than 75% being singletons, with the ten largest covering around 5%. Material: PBMCs. The receptor source for this set is a woman aged 18-29 years in good health and CMV-seropositive.

This rearrangement joins TRBV5-1 to TRBJ2-2, with a weak D call TRBD2 (6 bases). The CDR3 loop spans 14 amino acids. Germline assignment: CDR1 SGHRS and CDR2 YFSETQ. V gave up 0 bases and J gave up 6 bases, with 9 bases separating them. DNA of the CDR3: TGCGCCAGCAGCTTGGAGTCGGGAGCCGGGGAGCTGTTTTTT. Its translation is CASSLESGAGELFF. Together with reference TRBV5-1 and TRBJ2-2, the CDR3 gives the full variable domain: KAGVTQTPRYLIKTRGQQVTLSCSPISGHRSVSWYQQTPGQGLQFLFEYFSETQRNKGNFPGRFSGRQFSNSRSEMNVSTLELGDSALYLCASSLESGAGELFFGEGSRLTVL.

The CDR3 bases are TGTGCCAGCAGTGAATTATGGCGGGAGGGCCTAATCAATGAGCAGTTCTTC. Translated: CASSELWREGLINEQFF. J is TRBJ2-1 and V is TRBV25-1; 9 bases are a match to TRBD2. The CDR3 totals 17 residues. V was pared by 1 base and J by 6 bases, with 10 bases of the junction left unmatched. Germline V gene sequence: CDR1 MGHDK, CDR2 SYGVNS.

The rearrangement joins TRBV7-9 to TRBJ2-2; TRBD1 matches at 11 bases. In germline, CDR1 is SEHNR, CDR2 FQNEAQ (reference sequence). V shed 3 bases and J 4 bases; nucleotides not matched to a gene: 4. The CDR3 consists of 16 residues. The CDR3 nucleotides read TGTGCCAGCAGCTTTCCTGGACAGGGGGCCACCGGGGAGCTGTTTTTT. This codes for CASSFPGQGATGELFF.

The count of this clone is one. J is TRBJ2-3 and V is TRBV5-1; possibly TRBD1 for D (6 bases). Germline V gene lookup returns CDR1 SGHRS and CDR2 YFSETQ. The ends were cut back, 4 bases at V and 0 bases at J, with 15 bases in the middle. The CDR3 runs to 16 residues. The CDR3 sequence: CASSKQGAVSTDTQYF. The DNA for the CDR3 is TGCGCCAGCAGCAAACAGGGAGCAGTGAGCACAGATACGCAGTATTTT.

The chain joins TRBV30 to TRBJ2-2; the D gene is possibly TRBD2 (6 bases). The length of the CDR3 is 14 residues. In germline, CDR1 is GTSNPN, CDR2 SVGIG (reference sequence). CDR3 DNA sequence: TGTGGCTGCCCTCCCCCAGCGGGCACCGGGGAGCTGTTTTTT. Protein sequence: CGCPPPAGTGELFF.

This clone was seen only a few times. V usage is TRBV2 and J usage is TRBJ1-1, with D unclear. Trimming removed 4 bases at V and 4 bases at J, with 10 bases between. Germline loops: CDR1 SNHLY, CDR2 FYNNEI. The CDR3 runs to 13 residues. CDR3 DNA sequence: TGTGCCAGCAGTGGGGAGGCGGCCACTGAAGCTTTCTTT. Residues: CASSGEAATEAFF.

This chain connects TRBV12-5 to TRBJ2-6, with D hard to call. The germline V and J ends were trimmed by 1 base and 1 base, with 11 bases remaining between them. The germline V gene encodes CDR1 LGHNT and CDR2 FRNRAP. The CDR3 length is 17 residues. This CDR3 reads CASGLGVSTSGANVLTF. In DNA form, the CDR3 reads TGTGCTAGTGGTTTGGGGGTCTCGACTTCTGGGGCCAACGTCCTGACTTTC. Looking up the rest from reference TRBV12-5 and TRBJ2-6 gives the full variable domain: DARVTQTPRHKVTEMGQEVTMRCQPILGHNTVFWYRQTMMQGLELLAYFRNRAPLDDSGMPKDRFSAEMPDATLATLKIQPSEPRDSAVYFCASGLGVSTSGANVLTFGAGSRLTVL.

J is TRBJ1-4 and V is TRBV11-1; D call uncertain. The germline V gene encodes CDR1 SGHAT and CDR2 FQDESV (reference sequence). The CDR3 covers 14 residues. Trimming removed 8 bases from V and 0 bases from J, with 10 bases in between. CDR3 sequence reads: CASGRGSTNEKLFF. CDR3 DNA sequence: TGTGCCAGCGGTCGGGGATCAACTAATGAAAAACTGTTTTTT.

The rearrangement uses TRBV13 and TRBJ2-1; D unclear. The CDR3 totals 16 residues. The V end lost 4 bases, the J end lost 4 bases, and 17 bases lay between the germline ends. CDR1 and CDR2 from the germline V gene are PRHDT and FYEKMQ (reference sequence). This CDR3 is CASSSRSEAAYNEQFF. In DNA form, the CDR3 reads TGTGCCAGCAGCTCCAGAAGCGAAGCCGCGTACAATGAGCAGTTCTTC.

CDR3 in amino acids: CASRKDSSDTQYF. As DNA, the CDR3 is TGTGCCAGCAGAAAGGACAGTTCGGATACGCAGTATTTT. This rearrangement joins TRBV7-9 to TRBJ2-3, with D tentatively TRBD1 (6 bases). Per germline, CDR1 SEHNR and CDR2 FQNEAQ (reference sequence). This CDR3 has 13 amino acids. The germline V and J ends were trimmed by 6 bases and 6 bases, with 13 bases remaining between them.

The genes are TRBV25-1 and TRBJ2-3; 11 bases are a match to TRBD2. V shed 2 bases, J shed 2 bases, and the junction held 3 bases outside the gene matches. Germline assignment: CDR1 MGHDK and CDR2 SYGVNS. The CDR3 covers 16 residues. The CDR3 loop reads CASSEGTSGPTDTQYF. Written as DNA, the CDR3 is TGTGCCAGCAGTGAAGGGACTAGCGGACCCACAGATACGCAGTATTTT.

The rearrangement joins TRBV4-1 to TRBJ1-1, with 7 bases fitting TRBD1. The trim removed 3 bases at V and 2 bases at J, leaving 6 bases unmatched. The CDR3 extends over 15 amino acids. Germline CDR1 MGHRA, CDR2 YSYEKL. DNA of the CDR3: TGCGCCAGCAGCCACTCGACAGGGACAAACACTGAAGCTTTCTTT. Residues: CASSHSTGTNTEAFF.

The chain recombines TRBV13 with TRBJ2-7, with D perhaps matching TRBD1 (5 bases). The CDR3 runs to 14 residues. Trimming removed 2 bases at V and 6 bases at J, with 14 bases between. Germline lookup yields CDR1 PRHDT and CDR2 FYEKMQ (reference sequence). In DNA, the CDR3 is TGTGCCAGCAGCTTAACCTGGGTGCAGGGCGAGCAGTACTTC. It specifies CASSLTWVQGEQYF.

This clone was seen just once. The V gene is TRBV28, the J gene TRBJ1-5; D gene unclear. The CDR3 runs 13 residues. V was clipped by 3 bases and J by 4 bases, with 7 bases between them. The germline V gene encodes CDR1 MDHEN and CDR2 SYDVKM. The CDR3 nucleotides read TGTGCCAGCAGTTTTAGTTGGAATCAGCCCCAGCATTTT. This translates into CASSFSWNQPQHF.

Concerning this clone itself: A far larger clone lies a single base away; this is likely a read error. The chain combines TRBV7-3 with TRBJ2-7; D is unresolved. The CDR3 has 13 residues. Germline values: CDR1 SGHTA, CDR2 FQGTGA. The ends were cut back, 1 base at V and 0 bases at J, with 4 bases in the middle. This CDR3 reads CASSLSSSYEQYV. For the CDR3, the DNA is TGTGCCAGCAGCTTAAGTAGCTCCTACGAGCAGTACGTC.

This clone was counted a few times. The chain links TRBV18 to TRBJ2-7, with D tentatively TRBD2 (6 bases). V was pared by 3 bases and J by 2 bases, with 11 bases between. This CDR3 is 14 amino acids long. Germline V lookup: CDR1 KGHSH, CDR2 LQKENI. The CDR3 protein is CASSPAGGAYEQYF. The DNA of the CDR3 is TGTGCCAGCTCACCTGCCGGGGGAGCCTACGAGCAGTACTTC. Full variable domain (missing parts from reference TRBV18 and TRBJ2-7): NAGVMQNPRHLVRRRGQEARLRCSPMKGHSHVYWYRQLPEEGLKFMVYLQKENIIDESGMPKERFSAEFPKEGPSILRIQQVVRGDSAAYFCASSPAGGAYEQYFGPGTRLTVT.

For this clone: At one boundary the junction diverges from the germline segment, which might be a read error. The gene calls are TRBV11-2 and TRBJ2-7; 10 bases map to TRBD1. Germline V gene sequence: CDR1 SGHAT, CDR2 FQNNGV. There are 16 residues in the CDR3. CDR3: CASGLGTGAFRDEQYF. CDR3 bases: TGTGCCAGCGGCTTGGGGACAGGGGCCTTTCGGGACGAGCAGTACTTC.

V usage is TRBV15 and J usage is TRBJ1-5, with 8 bases that match TRBD1. Germline lookup yields CDR1 LNHNV and CDR2 YYDKDF (reference sequence). CDR3 length: 16 residues. Trimming cost V 8 bases and J 2 bases; bases outside gene matches: 11. CDR3 protein: CATADLAQGGNQPQHF. The CDR3 DNA reads TGTGCCACCGCCGACCTAGCACAGGGGGGCAATCAGCCCCAGCATTTT.

This clone was detected once. V gene TRBV27 combines with J gene TRBJ2-3; 9 bases agree with TRBD2. CDR1 is MNHEY, CDR2 SMNVEV, per germline (reference sequence). This CDR3 region has 17 residues. V gave up 7 bases and J gave up 2 bases; unmatched junction bases: 13. CDR3 amino acids: CASIAGGPSGLTDTQYF. Here the CDR3 DNA reads TGTGCCAGCATTGCGGGAGGGCCCAGTGGGCTCACAGATACGCAGTATTTT.

The rearrangement links TRBV18 to TRBJ2-7; D is unresolved. This CDR3 contains 15 residues. The V gene lost 5 bases and the J gene lost 4 bases, with 18 bases spanning the gap. Germline lookup yields CDR1 KGHSH and CDR2 LQKENI. In nucleotides, the CDR3 is TGTGCCAGCTCAAACCCGGTAGCCCAGACTTACGAGCAGTACTTC. Translated, it gives CASSNPVAQTYEQYF.

The V call is TRBV2, the J call TRBJ2-7, with D hard to call. V lost 2 bases and J lost 4, with 6 bases in between. Germline CDR1 SNHLY, CDR2 FYNNEI. This CDR3 has 12 amino acids. Here the CDR3 reads CASSELEYEQYF. The CDR3 DNA follows: TGTGCCAGCAGTGAATTGGAGTACGAGCAGTACTTC. The full variable domain, with the rest looked up from reference TRBV2 and TRBJ2-7, is EPEVTQTPSHQVTQMGQEVILRCVPISNHLYFYWYRQILGQKVEFLVSFYNNEISEKSEIFDDQFSVERPDGSNFTLKIRSTKLEDSAMYFCASSELEYEQYFGPGTRLTVT.

The chain carries TRBV6-5 and TRBJ1-5; D is perhaps TRBD1 (5 bases). Trimming cost V 6 bases and J 7 bases, with 13 bases left between them. Germline-derived CDR1 and CDR2 are MNHEY and SVGAGI. The CDR3 spans 13 residues. The CDR3 spells CASRQGAAQPQHF. CDR3 DNA: TGTGCCAGCAGACAAGGGGCTGCCCAGCCCCAGCATTTT.

This clone was seen a handful of times. J is TRBJ1-2 and V is TRBV28, with 7 bases identical to TRBD1. V lost 1 base to trimming and J lost 1 base; unmatched junction nucleotides: 3. This CDR3 has 15 residues. Looked up from germline, CDR1 is MDHEN and CDR2 is SYDVKM. The CDR3: CASSLSDRNNYGYTF. The CDR3 DNA reads TGTGCCAGCAGTTTATCGGACAGGAATAACTATGGCTACACCTTC.

This chain links TRBV5-6 with TRBJ2-1, with a possible D match to TRBD1 (6 bases). CDR1 is SGHDT, CDR2 YYEEEE, per germline. The ends were cut back, 2 bases at V and 6 bases at J, with 12 bases in the middle. The CDR3 runs 14 residues. CDR3 loop: CASSFGQGSNEQFF. The CDR3 nucleotides are TGTGCCAGCAGCTTCGGGCAGGGGAGCAATGAGCAGTTCTTC.

The chain couples TRBV27 to TRBJ2-7; the D is unclear. V shed 0 bases and J shed 4 bases, with 7 bases lying between them. The germline CDR1 and CDR2 sequences are MNHEY and SMNVEV (reference sequence). The CDR3 totals 13 residues. The CDR3 nucleotides are TGTGCCAGCAGTTTATCCGGGTATTACGAGCAGTACTTC. Its translation is CASSLSGYYEQYF.

The chain combines TRBV9 with TRBJ2-3, with unresolved D. Germline V gives CDR1 SGDLS, CDR2 YYNGEE. The CDR3 has 14 residues. Trimming stripped 1 base from V and 0 bases from J, with 6 bases between. The DNA of the CDR3 is TGTGCCAGCAGCGTATCTTCTAGCACAGATACGCAGTATTTT. Translated: CASSVSSSTDTQYF. The variable domain in full, with the rest retrieved from reference TRBV9 and TRBJ2-3, is DSGVTQTPKHLITATGQRVTLRCSPRSGDLSVYWYQQSLDQGLQFLIQYYNGEERAKGNILERFSAQQFPDLHSELNLSSLELGDSALYFCASSVSSSTDTQYFGPGTRLTVL.

This clone was counted between two and nine times. The chain carries TRBV5-6 and TRBJ2-7; 15 positions agree with TRBD2. Germline V gene data show CDR1 as SGHDT and CDR2 as YYEEEE. The V segment lost 4 bases and the J segment 1 base; nucleotides outside the gene matches: 9. CDR3 size: 18 residues. In DNA form, the CDR3 reads TGTGCCAGCAGCGACTCGGGACTAGCGGGAGGTTTATCCTACGAGCAGTACTTC. It yields the protein CASSDSGLAGGLSYEQYF.

The genes are TRBV13 and TRBJ2-1; TRBD2 matches at 9 bases. This CDR3 comprises 17 residues. The germline gives CDR1 PRHDT, CDR2 FYEKMQ (reference sequence). Losses at the gene ends were 7 bases for V and 12 bases for J; bases not matched to a gene: 22. The CDR3 coding sequence is TGTGCCAGCACCTCGGCTAGCGGGAAGTTTTACAATGATGGGCAGTTCTTC. Translating gives CASTSASGKFYNDGQFF.

The chain links TRBV7-9 to TRBJ2-7; 7 positions agree with TRBD2. Germline CDR1 SEHNR, CDR2 FQNEAQ (reference sequence). The ends lost 4 bases at V and 3 bases at J; junction bases unmatched: 9. The CDR3 totals 15 residues. The CDR3 region is CASSSYLGLDYEQYF. The CDR3 DNA reads TGTGCCAGCAGCTCCTACCTAGGACTAGACTACGAGCAGTACTTC.

V and J are TRBV11-3 and TRBJ1-1; D not certain. The CDR3 spans 17 residues. CDR1 SGHNT and CDR2 YENEEA come from the germline V gene. V was pared by 5 bases and J by 1 base, with 20 bases between. The chain's CDR3 is CASSPASWATRNTEAFF. In DNA form, the CDR3 reads TGTGCCAGCAGCCCTGCGTCGTGGGCCACGCGGAACACTGAAGCTTTCTTT. Together with reference TRBV11-3 and TRBJ1-1, the CDR3 gives the full variable domain: EAGVVQSPRYKIIEKKQPVAFWCNPISGHNTLYWYLQNLGQGPELLIRYENEEAVDDSQLPKDRFSAERLKGVDSTLKIQPAELGDSAVYLCASSPASWATRNTEAFFGQGTRLTVV.